This T cell receptor beta chain appears in the sequencing data of a study of monozygotic twins with inflammatory bowel disease. Study-wide results and caveats: For IBD patients, clonotypes shared with others were fewer than for healthy twins, especially with disease activity.

The unique tags termed UMIs, each holding a 6-nucleotide sample barcode, were added by means of template switching. TCRdb re-called the 5' RACE reads and catalogs CDR3 proteins one per entry, DNA excluded. The table for this sample gives roughly 200,000 distinct CDR3 sequences. To note about this clonotype: The antigen is undetermined.

In germline, CDR1 is SGHRS, CDR2 YFSETQ. The CDR3 sequence is 15 residues long. The sequencing sample was made of blood. The sequence derives from a human donor with ulcerative colitis or Crohn's disease, or a healthy co-twin of an affected twin (not recorded which). The gene calls are TRBV5-1 and TRBJ2-1; TCRdb's D gene call, TRBD1, goes unchecked for lack of DNA. This CDR3 reads CASSLGGGRDNEQFF.